This T cell receptor beta chain was recovered during a study of cytomegalovirus exposure and HLA in healthy donors. On this clone itself: What it binds is unknown.

Study-level points and caveats: Most TCR sequences proved rare, with some public TCRs found in many donors.

This CDR3 has 20 amino acids. Germline V lookup: CDR1 LGHNA, CDR2 YNFKEQ. The junction had 15 bases not matched to a gene; V was cut back by 2 bases and J by 1 base. PCR involved 60 Vbeta and 13 Jbeta primers. As originally analysed: A later analysis tallied 65 million to 85 million unique TCR beta chains, around 11 million of them shared. This table comes from immunoSEQ multiplex PCR, and its TCRdb copy is limited to in-frame clones, with some not included. V and J calls and clone size are as listed in that table; D and trimming were resolved from the DNA. The sample contains 120,000 or so clones, around 79% of which appear only once.

The sample was PBMCs. This receptor was obtained from a woman aged 40 to 50 in good health and CMV-seronegative. The chain couples TRBV4-2 to TRBJ2-4; 9 nucleotides match TRBD2. The CDR3 region has the DNA TGTGCCAGCAGCCAAAACGGGGGACTAGCCTCCATTCCGGCCAAAAACATTCAGTACTTC. It codes for CASSQNGGLASIPAKNIQYF.